The rows below give T cell receptor beta chains drawn from one sample of a study of T cells after yellow fever vaccination. MiXCR was run by TCRdb on the 5' RACE reads, yielding one entry per CDR3 protein. Of about 350,000 distinct CDR3 sequences detected, about 7.8% appear once; the ten largest clones hold roughly 18%. The starting material was PBMCs, obtained roughly 47 days after the first yellow fever vaccination. The receptors shown here come from a man younger than 35 who received the YFV17D yellow fever vaccine. The CDR3 runs from the conserved cysteine through the conserved F or W. A D gene is named only where the DNA matches it firmly. Size values are once, few and many counts, or a class for expanded clones, and some rows have none.

clone_size	j_call	d_call	v_call	cdr3_nt	cdr3_aa
few	TRBJ1-1	TRBD1	TRBV7-6	TGTGCCAGCAGCTTAGCCCTCGGGACAGGGAACACTGAAGCTTTCTTT	CASSLALGTGNTEAFF
few	TRBJ2-4	NA	TRBV24-1	TGTGCCACCACCGTCCCGGGACCCCGTTCGGCCAAAAACATTCAGTACTTC	CATTVPGPRSAKNIQYF
NA	TRBJ1-3	NA	TRBV21-1	TGTGCCAGCAGCGGCCTCGGGAGGTCCGGAAACACCATATATTTT	CASSGLGRSGNTIYF
few	TRBJ1-2	NA	TRBV2	TGTGCCAGCCTCGCCGGGATGGCAGGGCCAATACAGCGGGGGTTCACCTTC	CASLAGMAGPIQRGFTF
NA	TRBJ2-5	TRBD2	TRBV20-1	TGCAGTGCTAGAAGGTTGAGGGGGAGCAGCGGGGGGCCTATTGTAGAGACCCAGTACTTC	CSARRLRGSSGGPIVETQYF
many	TRBJ2-4	NA	TRBV5-1	TGCGCCAGCAGCTTGGCCAGCTCCTTAGCCAAAAACATTCAGTACTTC	CASSLASSLAKNIQYF
NA	TRBJ2-5	NA	TRBV7-8	TGTGCCAGCAAACCAGGGAGGCACCAAGAGACCCAGTACTTC	CASKPGRHQETQYF
NA	TRBJ2-3	NA	TRBV27	TGTGCCACCAAGCTACCAGGCACAGATACGCAGTATTTT	CATKLPGTDTQYF
NA	TRBJ2-3	TRBD2	TRBV11-2	TGTGCCAGCAGCTCTCTCACCGCGCGTAGACTAGCGGGGGGGGGAGATACGCAGTATTTT	CASSSLTARRLAGGGDTQYF
few	TRBJ2-5	NA	TRBV9	TGTGCCAGCAGCGTACGTCCTTCGGAGACCCAGTACTTC	CASSVRPSETQYF
many	TRBJ1-1	NA	TRBV27	TGTGCCAGCAGTTTATCGTGGGGGACTGAAGCTTTCTTT	CASSLSWGTEAFF
few	TRBJ2-1	TRBD2	TRBV27	TGTGCCAGCAGTTCGGGGACTAGCGGGGGCGGGGAGCAGTTCTTC	CASSSGTSGGGEQFF
few	TRBJ2-3	NA	TRBV7-2	TGTGCCAGCAGCTTAACGGGGGGCGGGGGTACGCAGTATTTT	CASSLTGGGGTQYF
few	TRBJ2-3	TRBD2	TRBV20-1	TGCAGTGCTAGATCCCCGGGGGGGGACGGGAATACGCAGTATTTT	CSARSPGGDGNTQYF
NA	TRBJ2-5	TRBD2	TRBV5-4	TGTGCCAGCAGCCTTAGCGGGGGCAGTGGAGAGACCCAGTACTTC	CASSLSGGSGETQYF
many	TRBJ2-1	NA	TRBV5-1	TGCGCCAGCAGCTTGGTGGACAGAATAAATGAGCAGTTCTTC	CASSLVDRINEQFF